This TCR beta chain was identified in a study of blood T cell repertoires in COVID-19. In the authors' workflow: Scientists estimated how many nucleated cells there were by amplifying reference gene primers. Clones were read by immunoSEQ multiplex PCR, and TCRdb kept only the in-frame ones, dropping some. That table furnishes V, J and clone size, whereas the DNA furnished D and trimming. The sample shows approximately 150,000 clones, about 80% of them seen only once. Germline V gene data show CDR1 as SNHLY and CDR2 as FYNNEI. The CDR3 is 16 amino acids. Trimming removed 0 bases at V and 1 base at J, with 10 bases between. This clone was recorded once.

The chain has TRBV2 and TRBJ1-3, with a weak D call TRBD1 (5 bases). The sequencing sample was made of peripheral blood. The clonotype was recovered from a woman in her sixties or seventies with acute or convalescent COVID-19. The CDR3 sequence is CASSEAVTASGNTIYF. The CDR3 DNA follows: TGTGCCAGCAGTGAAGCGGTGACAGCATCTGGAAACACCATATATTTT.